This T cell receptor (beta chain) emerged from a study of beta chain features in type 1 diabetes. Study-level points and caveats: PCR might show a preference for shorter templates, equally across patients and controls. Shortening of TCRB CDR3s, moderate but significant, appeared in all four CD4+ subsets of Type 1 diabetes patients.

cDNA synthesis used the whole RNA isolate, giving expressed TCRB sequences. TCRdb keeps only in-frame clones here, not all; method: immunoSEQ multiplex PCR. This table holds fewer than 400,000 clones, roughly 8.8% found once. This CDR3 contains 11 residues. V lost 5 bases to trimming and J lost 9 bases, with 11 bases between them. Germline V lookup: CDR1 MDHEN, CDR2 SYDVKM. In its sample, this clone was seen a few times. Antigen: not known. Source material: central memory CD4+ T cells from blood. The origin of this receptor is a man younger than 45 with type 1 diabetes. J is TRBJ2-7 and V is TRBV28, with a possible D match to TRBD1 (6 bases). The CDR3 DNA reads TGTGCCAGCAGTGCCGGACAGCGGCAGTACTTC. Translation: CASSAGQRQYF.